This T cell receptor beta chain was identified during a study of control samples from healthy donors and cancer patients. Only in-frame clones appear in the TCRdb table, and some are missing; sequencing was by immunoSEQ multiplex PCR. The data contain under 450,000 clones, more than 80% of them seen just once; the ten biggest clones take up approximately 6.3%. The sample holds a few counts of this clone. Trimming stripped 7 bases from V and 6 bases from J, with 14 bases between. The CDR3 is made up of 14 amino acids. Germline V gene data show CDR1 as SGHRS and CDR2 as YFSETQ. The sample taken for sequencing was PBMCs. The chain carries TRBV5-1 and TRBJ1-6; the D is unclear. This sequence originates from a middle-aged man with head and neck cancer. For the CDR3, the DNA is TGCGCCAGCCTCTTTGCGGGATTTAATTCACCCCTCCACTTT. As protein: CASLFAGFNSPLHF.